This T cell receptor (beta chain) was identified in a study of post-analysis software for immune sequencing data. Regarding the study as a whole: Included in a set of five TRBV segments more frequent in patients than controls were TRBV5-6, TRBV5-1 and TRBV20-1. Strong same-batch co-clustering of samples appeared with F measure clustering.

This clonotype turned up a few times. Its specificity is unknown. Mismatch with germline at one junction end may stem from a read error. Germline V lookup: CDR1 DFQATT, CDR2 SNEGSKA (reference sequence). The CDR3 extends over 16 amino acids. TCR beta cDNA libraries had unique molecular identifiers. TCRdb re-called the PCR reads with MiXCR, one entry per CDR3 protein. The sample has hundreds of thousands of distinct CDR3 sequences, just under 30% seen once; the top ten hold roughly 0.54%. The J gene is TRBJ2-6, the V gene TRBV20-1, with TRBD1 identical over 10 bases. The sample was blood. The clonotype was recovered from a girl aged 10-17 years with multiple sclerosis. CDR3 in DNA: TGCAGTGCAGCCGGGACAGGGGTCTTATACCCCAACGCCCTGACTTTC. This encodes CSAAGTGVLYPNALTF.